This T cell receptor (beta chain) was obtained from a study of Graves' ophthalmopathy and Graves' hyperthyroidism. This clonotype appeared many times. Trimming removed 3 bases from V and 2 bases from J, with 17 bases in between. The CDR3 extends over 16 amino acids. Germline loops: CDR1 MDHEN, CDR2 SYDVKM. Amplified TCR beta CDR3 regions were obtained using RNA transcripts as template. Second-round multiplex PCR followed a first-round RT-PCR using HTBI primers. One entry per CDR3 protein, called by TCRdb with MiXCR from the multiplex PCR reads. The sample records some 210,000 distinct CDR3 sequences, approximately 28% being singletons.

This chain uses TRBV28 with TRBJ2-7; a possible D gene is TRBD2 (6 bases). Sequencing input: peripheral blood. The TCR originated in a man aged 50-59 years with Graves' ophthalmopathy. The CDR3 region has the DNA TGTGCCAGCAGTTTCTCCCTCCCGGGACTTACCTACGAGCAGTACTTC. Residues: CASSFSLPGLTYEQYF.